Sequencing of this T cell receptor beta chain was carried out in a study of Ad26.COV2.S vaccination and SARS-CoV-2 variants. The protocol was immunoSEQ multiplex PCR, while the TCRdb copy is restricted to in-frame clones and leaves out a portion. The sample has a few hundred thousand clones, roughly 90% seen once; the top ten hold under 2%. Germline V lookup: CDR1 SQVTM, CDR2 ANQGSEA. Germline trimming cut 4 bases from V and 12 bases from J; bases unmatched to any gene: 11. This CDR3 comprises 14 residues. Treatment described: 15 to 20 received Ad26.COV2.S at low or high dose, single or two shots; 5 received placebo; per-sample allocation not given. The samples were gathered on day 63 after the first injection of vaccine or placebo.

This clonotype was obtained from a person between 18 and 65 years old who received the Ad26.COV2.S COVID-19 vaccine or a placebo. The rearrangement links TRBV29-1 to TRBJ2-1; 11 nucleotides agree with TRBD1. The sequenced sample was peripheral blood, obtained in a trial of Ad26.COV2.S vaccine versus placebo. CDR3 sequence (DNA): TGCAGCGTTGCTAACCGGACAGGGGGCGGCGTGCAGTTCTTC. Its translation: CSVANRTGGGVQFF.